The sequence of this T cell receptor beta chain was determined in a study of cytomegalovirus exposure and HLA in healthy donors. Study findings and constraints: Per published reports, the classifier diagnosed cytomegalovirus status with high specificity and sensitivity.

In the case of this clone: The antigen is undetermined.

Both 60 Vbeta primers and 13 Jbeta primers went into the PCR. Generated by immunoSEQ multiplex PCR, the TCRdb table keeps only in-frame clones and is missing some. This table has roughly 300,000 clones, about nine tenths appearing once. Trimming removed 5 bases from V and 5 bases from J; junction bases left unmatched: 7. CDR1 and CDR2 from the germline V gene are SGHAT and FQNNGV. The CDR3 contains 14 residues. This clonotype was obtained from a man aged 35-49 years in good health and CMV-seropositive. The chain links TRBV11-2 to TRBJ2-5; 8 bases fit TRBD1. Source material: PBMCs. The CDR3 DNA reads TGTGCCAGCAGCCTAAGGACAGGGTTTGAGACCCAGTACTTC. Translating gives CASSLRTGFETQYF.